The present T cell receptor beta chain was sequenced within a study of Graves' ophthalmopathy and Graves' hyperthyroidism. This clonotype was detected ten times or more. Active ophthalmopathy (CAS at least 3, NOSPECS at least 4), lasting under 3 months. RNA transcripts provided the template for amplifying TCR beta CDR3 regions. Scientists carried out first-round RT-PCR using HTBI primers and then a second-round multiplex PCR. Using its own MiXCR run on the multiplex PCR reads, TCRdb lists one record per CDR3 protein. The repertoire holds about 740,000 distinct CDR3 sequences, about 44% seen once, with roughly 45% in the top ten. Germline V gene sequence: CDR1 SGDLS, CDR2 YYNGEE. Trimming stripped 1 base from V and 0 bases from J, with 8 bases between. The CDR3 contains 15 residues.

The origin of this receptor is an adult man with Graves' ophthalmopathy. V gene TRBV9 combines with J gene TRBJ1-3, with D perhaps TRBD1 (6 bases). The specimen sequenced was peripheral blood. For the CDR3, the DNA is TGTGCCAGCAGCGTAACAGGGAACTCTGGAAACACCATATATTTT. Translation gives CASSVTGNSGNTIYF.